This T cell receptor beta chain came from a study of T-cell reconstitution after alpha-beta-depleted transplantation in children. The CDR3 length is 16 residues. Looked up from germline, CDR1 is LNHNV and CDR2 is YYDKDF (reference sequence). V shed 3 bases and J 8 bases; nucleotides not matched to a gene: 12. Unique molecular identifiers were incorporated when the TCRbeta library was constructed. MiXCR, applied by TCRdb to the PCR reads, yields one record per CDR3 protein. The table records 500,000 to 650,000 distinct CDR3 sequences, over 10% of them present only once. This clonotype was observed a few times.

The chain has TRBV15 and TRBJ1-2; TRBD1 agrees at 10 bases. The source is a female patient aged 2 to 10 who had a stem cell transplant for aplastic anemia, so the T cells may come from the graft donor. The sequencing here drew on PBMCs, mostly from graft donor cells, taken 180 days after TCRalphabeta/CD19-depleted stem cell transplant. CDR3 nucleotides: TGTGCCACCAGCAGCCCCGGGACAGGGGTGGTTGGAGGCTACACCTTC. Amino acids: CATSSPGTGVVGGYTF.